These 24 T cell receptor beta chains came from one sample sequenced in a study of T cell responses to AZD1222 COVID-19 vaccine. Profiling relied on immunoSEQ multiplex PCR, and the TCRdb table lists in-frame clones only, not all of them. The table records about 160,000 clones, around 89% of them present only once. Sequencing used peripheral blood, obtained 28 days after the second AZD1222 dose. The receptors originated from an adult who received the AZD1222 COVID-19 vaccine.

This chain connects TRBV2 to TRBJ1-5; TRBD1 matches 7 bases. The CDR3 loop spans 14 amino acids. The trim removed 4 bases at V and 6 bases at J, leaving 6 bases unmatched. Germline assignment: CDR1 SNHLY and CDR2 FYNNEI. The DNA of the CDR3 is TGTGCCAGCAGTGGAGACAGGGTAACTCAGCCCCAGCATTTT. Translated, it gives CASSGDRVTQPQHF.

The J gene is TRBJ1-1, the V gene TRBV7-9, with TRBD1 identical over 7 bases. The CDR3 is made up of 16 amino acids. Looked up from germline, CDR1 is SEHNR and CDR2 is FQNEAQ (reference sequence). Trimming removed 6 bases from V and 0 bases from J; junction bases left unmatched: 10. This chain's CDR3 is CASRSSRDSVNTEAFF. CDR3 in DNA: TGTGCCAGCAGGTCTTCGAGGGACAGCGTGAACACTGAAGCTTTCTTT.

This chain connects TRBV9 to TRBJ2-4, with 11 positions matching TRBD2. This CDR3 comprises 15 residues. V dropped 4 bases and J dropped 5; count of bases not matched to a gene: 5. Per the germline V gene, CDR1 is SGDLS and CDR2 is YYNGEE. The CDR3 region is CASSPGLAVENIQYF. In DNA, the CDR3 is TGTGCCAGCAGCCCGGGACTAGCGGTAGAAAACATTCAGTACTTC.

This chain joins TRBV7-3 and TRBJ2-3; 14 bases map to TRBD2. The CDR3 consists of 14 residues. Germline trimming cut 5 bases from V and 14 bases from J; bases unmatched to any gene: 9. Per the germline V gene, CDR1 is SGHTA and CDR2 is FQGTGA. CDR3 bases: TGTGCCAGCAGCCCCCGACTAGCGGGGGGGCTTAGGTATTTT. Its protein product is CASSPRLAGGLRYF. Full variable domain (missing parts from reference TRBV7-3 and TRBJ2-3): GAGVSQTPSNKVTEKGKYVELRCDPISGHTALYWYRQSLGQGPEFLIYFQGTGAADDSGLPNDRFFAVRPEGSVSTLKIQRTERGDSAVYLCASSPRLAGGLRYFGPGTRLTVL.

The chain uses TRBV18 and TRBJ1-1; a weak D match, TRBD1 (5 bases). With 10 bases removed from V and 10 bases from J, the gap between germline ends came to 22 bases. The CDR3 is made up of 13 amino acids. CDR1 and CDR2 (germline): KGHSH, LQKENI. The CDR3 here is CATTEGHALLAFF. The CDR3 DNA is TGTGCCACTACAGAAGGACACGCGCTTTTAGCTTTCTTT.

The chain combines TRBV20-1 with TRBJ1-5; D ambiguous. The germline V and J ends were trimmed by 3 bases and 0 bases, with 3 bases remaining between them. There are 12 residues in the CDR3. The germline gives CDR1 DFQATT, CDR2 SNEGSKA (reference sequence). The CDR3 sequence: CSASFSNQPQHF. The CDR3 DNA sequence: TGCAGTGCTAGTTTTAGCAATCAGCCCCAGCATTTT.

This rearrangement joins TRBV6-6 to TRBJ1-1, with D perhaps TRBD1 (5 bases). The CDR3 loop spans 13 amino acids. CDR1 is MNHNY and CDR2 is SVGAGI in the germline V gene (reference sequence). Between the trimmed V and J ends, which lost 8 bases and 1 base, there was a span of 11 bases. CDR3 coding DNA: TGTGCCAGCGAGGGACGGGAGAACACTGAAGCTTTCTTT. Its translation: CASEGRENTEAFF.

V gene TRBV30 combines with J gene TRBJ1-4; D may be TRBD1 (5 bases). This CDR3 is 13 amino acids long. CDR1 and CDR2 (germline): GTSNPN, SVGIG (reference sequence). Trimming stripped 3 bases from V and 8 bases from J, with 13 bases between. Here the CDR3 reads CAWSSGTSEKLFF. CDR3 in DNA: TGTGCCTGGAGCTCCGGGACGTCGGAAAAACTGTTTTTT.

This clone has only a few counts. The chain couples TRBV19 to TRBJ2-3; D unresolved. Trimming took 6 bases from V and 5 from J, leaving 6 bases between them. The length of the CDR3 is 11 residues. Germline assignment: CDR1 LNHDA and CDR2 SQIVND (reference sequence). The CDR3 region is CASRVGDTQYF. The CDR3 DNA is TGTGCCAGTAGGGTCGGAGATACGCAGTATTTT.

The chain joins TRBV20-1 to TRBJ1-4; maybe TRBD1 (5 bases). The CDR3 totals 13 residues. Trimming cost V 3 bases and J 4 bases, with 9 bases left between them. Germline V gene data show CDR1 as DFQATT and CDR2 as SNEGSKA (reference sequence). The CDR3 region is CSASRDLNEKLFF. As DNA, the CDR3 is TGCAGTGCTAGTAGGGACCTTAATGAAAAACTGTTTTTT.

The chain has TRBV6-1 and TRBJ1-3; D uncertain. V dropped 1 base and J dropped 0 bases, with 7 bases sitting between them. The CDR3 is made up of 15 amino acids. Germline loops: CDR1 MNHNS, CDR2 SASEGT. The CDR3 sequence: CASSEGPVSGNTIYF. In nucleotides, the CDR3 is TGTGCCAGCAGTGAAGGGCCGGTCTCTGGAAACACCATATATTTT.

The chain couples TRBV15 to TRBJ2-3; D may be TRBD1 or TRBD2 (5 bases each). Per germline, CDR1 LNHNV and CDR2 YYDKDF (reference sequence). This CDR3 has 12 amino acids. The V gene lost 3 bases and the J gene lost 6 bases, with 7 bases spanning the gap. Here the CDR3 reads CATSRRGDTQYF. The CDR3 coding sequence is TGTGCCACCAGCAGGAGGGGTGATACGCAGTATTTT.

CDR3 DNA sequence: TGTGCCAGCAGTCTCAGGACTAGCGGGCCCAATGAGCAGTTCTTC. Its protein product is CASSLRTSGPNEQFF. The gene calls are TRBV13 and TRBJ2-1, with 11 bases matching TRBD2. Germline loops: CDR1 PRHDT, CDR2 FYEKMQ (reference sequence). This CDR3 region has 15 residues. V trimming: 6 bases; J trimming: 6 bases; junction bases outside the gene matches: 7. Combining the CDR3 with reference TRBV13 and TRBJ2-1 gives the whole variable domain AAGVIQSPRHLIKEKRETATLKCYPIPRHDTVYWYQQGPGQDPQFLISFYEKMQSDKGSIPDRFSAQQFSDYHSELNMSSLELGDSALYFCASSLRTSGPNEQFFGPGTRLTVL.

The V call is TRBV6-2 or TRBV6-3, the J call TRBJ2-7, with TRBD2 as a possible D gene (6 bases). The CDR3 is 14 residues long. From germline, CDR1 is MNHEY and CDR2 SVGEGT. Deletions cut 5 bases from V and 0 bases from J, with 11 bases between. CDR3 bases: TGTGCCAGCAGTACGCCGGGGGACTCCTACGAGCAGTACTTC. This translates into CASSTPGDSYEQYF.

This clone was counted once. The rearrangement joins TRBV13 to TRBJ2-2; tentatively, D is TRBD1 (6 bases). Trimming removed 4 bases from V and 4 bases from J, with 10 bases in between. The germline V gene has CDR1 PRHDT and CDR2 FYEKMQ (reference sequence). CDR3 length: 14 amino acids. CDR3 residues: CASSSGTTTGELFF. The CDR3 DNA reads TGTGCCAGCAGCTCCGGGACAACCACCGGGGAGCTGTTTTTT.

This chain joins TRBV5-1 and TRBJ1-2; D possibly corresponds to TRBD1 (5 bases). The germline CDR1 and CDR2 sequences are SGHRS and YFSETQ. V shed 0 bases and J shed 10 bases, with 16 bases lying between them. The CDR3 runs to 14 residues. The DNA of the CDR3 is TGCGCCAGCAGCTTGGCGACAGCCAAGACAGACTACACCTTC. Its translation: CASSLATAKTDYTF.

CDR3 DNA sequence: TGTGCCACCAGCGCACGGGGGAAAACCGGGGATGGAAAACTGTTTTTT. It encodes CATSARGKTGDGKLFF. The chain employs TRBV15 and TRBJ1-4; TRBD1 might be the D (5 bases). Germline V gene lookup returns CDR1 LNHNV and CDR2 YYDKDF (reference sequence). The CDR3 extends over 16 amino acids. V was cut by 5 bases and J by 10 bases, with 23 bases left in between.

The CDR3 region has the DNA TGTGCCAGCAGTGACCCCTCCCGCTGGGGCACCGGGGAGCTGTTTTTT. This translates into CASSDPSRWGTGELFF. V and J are TRBV25-1 and TRBJ2-2; D gene uncertain. The ends were cut back, 3 bases at V and 4 bases at J, with 15 bases in the middle. The CDR3 consists of 16 residues. In germline, CDR1 is MGHDK, CDR2 SYGVNS.

As for this clone: One junction end disagrees with the germline gene, perhaps due to a read error. This chain joins TRBV30 and TRBJ2-7; 8 bases agree with TRBD1. Germline V gives CDR1 GTSNPN, CDR2 SVGIG (reference sequence). The CDR3 runs 13 residues. CDR3 amino acids: CAGTLGGRTGPLF. The CDR3 nucleotides are TGTGCCGGGACCCTGGGGGGCAGGACAGGGCCCCTCTTC.

The V gene is TRBV30, the J gene TRBJ1-3; tentatively, D is TRBD1 (6 bases). CDR1 is GTSNPN and CDR2 is SVGIG in the germline V gene (reference sequence). CDR3 size: 13 residues. V lost 0 bases and J lost 4, with 7 bases in between. CDR3 region: CAWSVDRGNTIYF. The CDR3 DNA reads TGTGCCTGGAGTGTCGACAGGGGAAACACCATATATTTT.

The chain carries TRBV15 and TRBJ2-7, with D maybe TRBD2 (6 bases). The CDR3 is 14 residues long. Germline values: CDR1 LNHNV, CDR2 YYDKDF (reference sequence). V was cut by 3 bases and J by 7 bases, with 16 bases left in between. The CDR3 nucleotides read TGTGCCACCAGCAGTCCGGGACTTAAGACGGAGCAGTACTTC. It codes for CATSSPGLKTEQYF.

The CDR3 DNA reads as TGTGCCAGCAGCCAAGACTTACAGCCCAATGAGCAGTTCTTC. Translated: CASSQDLQPNEQFF. V gene TRBV3-1 (or the pseudogene TRBV3-2) combines with J gene TRBJ2-1, with no clear D. Germline V gene lookup returns CDR1 LGHDT and CDR2 YNNKEL (reference sequence). The CDR3 covers 14 residues. Trimming shortened V by 0 bases and J by 6 bases, and 9 bases separated the two germline ends.

The J gene is TRBJ2-3, the V gene TRBV29-1; 8 bases match TRBD2. From germline, CDR1 is SQVTM and CDR2 ANQGSEA. The V gene end was trimmed by 4 bases and the J gene end by 3 bases; junction bases not matched to a gene: 9. CDR3 length: 15 amino acids. This chain's CDR3 is CSVANAGGPTDTQYF. The DNA for the CDR3 is TGCAGCGTTGCGAACGCGGGGGGCCCAACAGATACGCAGTATTTT.

The V and J genes are TRBV29-1 and TRBJ1-2; 9 nucleotides align to TRBD1. With V trimmed by 0 bases and J by 5 bases, 13 bases remained unmatched. Per the germline V gene, CDR1 is SQVTM and CDR2 is ANQGSEA. The CDR3 loop spans 17 amino acids. This CDR3 reads CSVEDLGDRVRIYGYTF. In DNA, the CDR3 is TGCAGCGTTGAAGATCTTGGGGACAGGGTGAGGATTTATGGCTACACCTTC. Drawing the rest from reference TRBV29-1 and TRBJ1-2, the complete variable domain is SAVISQKPSRDICQRGTSLTIQCQVDSQVTMMFWYRQQPGQSLTLIATANQGSEATYESGFVIDKFPISRPNLTFSTLTVSNMSPEDSSIYLCSVEDLGDRVRIYGYTFGSGTRLTVV.